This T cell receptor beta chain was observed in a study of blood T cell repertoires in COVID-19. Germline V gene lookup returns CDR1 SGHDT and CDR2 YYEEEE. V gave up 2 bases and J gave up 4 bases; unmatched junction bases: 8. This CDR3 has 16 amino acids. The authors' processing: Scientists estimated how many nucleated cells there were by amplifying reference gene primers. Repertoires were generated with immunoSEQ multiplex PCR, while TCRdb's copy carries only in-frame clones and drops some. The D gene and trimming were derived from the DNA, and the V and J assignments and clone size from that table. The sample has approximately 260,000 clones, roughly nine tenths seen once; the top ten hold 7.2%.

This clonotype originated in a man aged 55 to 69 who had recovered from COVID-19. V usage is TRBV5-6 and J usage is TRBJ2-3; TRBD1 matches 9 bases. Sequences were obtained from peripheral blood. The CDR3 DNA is TGTGCCAGCAGCTTACCCGGGACAGGGAGGTCAGATACGCAGTATTTT. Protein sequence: CASSLPGTGRSDTQYF.